This TCR beta chain was sequenced during a study of blood T cell repertoires in COVID-19. Study information: Acute and convalescent COVID-19 specimens originated in the United States, Italy and Spain.

This clone was picked up one time. Original methodology: Reference gene primers were amplified, and this amplification served to estimate nucleated cell counts. TCRdb's copy holds only in-frame clones and misses some; the assay was immunoSEQ multiplex PCR. From that table come the V and J calls and clone size; the DNA was used to work out D and trimming. The table lists approximately 210,000 clones, 82% of them singletons. This clonotype originated in a woman in her thirties or forties with acute or convalescent COVID-19. Sequencing was done on a sample of peripheral blood.

CDR3 nucleotides: TGCGCCAGCAGCCAGGACAGGGAAAACTATGGCTACACCTTC. Translated: CASSQDRENYGYTF. This chain connects TRBV4-3 to TRBJ1-2, with TRBD1 matching 8 bases. V shed 3 bases and J 2 bases; nucleotides not matched to a gene: 2. CDR1 is LGHNA, CDR2 YSLEER, per germline. The CDR3 contains 14 residues.